What follows are 14 T cell receptor beta chains derived from one specimen sequenced in a study of blood T cells in healthy people across ages. Then a second PCR, running about 6 to 12 cycles, was carried out with a sample-barcoded 5' primer and a J-beta primer mix. TCRdb recomputed calls from the 5' RACE reads with MiXCR, one row per CDR3 protein. The table includes about 1,400,000 distinct CDR3 sequences, approximately 40% detected once. The sample taken for sequencing was blood. These receptors all come from a woman younger than 35 in good health.

This clonotype was observed a handful of times. V gene TRBV5-1 combines with J gene TRBJ2-7; D gene uncertain. CDR1 is SGHRS, CDR2 YFSETQ, per germline. V shed 0 bases and J shed 4 bases, with 8 bases lying between them. The CDR3 loop spans 13 amino acids. CDR3 amino acids: CASSLDVKYEQYF. Written as DNA, the CDR3 is TGCGCCAGCAGCTTGGATGTCAAGTACGAGCAGTACTTC.

The chain employs TRBV6-1 and TRBJ1-4, with unresolved D. V lost 4 bases, J lost 0 bases, and 9 bases lay in between. Looked up from germline, CDR1 is MNHNS and CDR2 is SASEGT. This CDR3 region has 15 residues. The DNA for the CDR3 is TGTGCCAGCAGTGGGAGAGCTGCAACTAATGAAAAACTGTTTTTT. This translates into CASSGRAATNEKLFF.

V is TRBV28 and J is TRBJ2-2; no clear D. With 6 bases removed from V and 0 bases from J, the gap between germline ends came to 11 bases. Germline CDR1 reads MDHEN; CDR2 reads SYDVKM. There are 15 residues in the CDR3. The CDR3 loop reads CASRPDGPNTGELFF. The CDR3 bases are TGTGCCAGCAGACCGGACGGCCCGAACACCGGGGAGCTGTTTTTT.

This clonotype was detected only a few times. V and J are TRBV3-1 and TRBJ2-5, with D possibly called TRBD1 or TRBD2 (5 bases each). The DNA end is a closer match to TRBJ2-7, so the J assignment may be wrong. Per the germline V gene, CDR1 is LGHDT and CDR2 is YNNKEL (reference sequence). This CDR3 has 16 amino acids. This CDR3 is CASSLVRGRLIYEQYF. The CDR3 region has the DNA TGTGCCAGCAGCCTGGTTCGGGGCAGGCTTATCTACGAGCAGTACTTC.

The V and J genes are TRBV12-3 or TRBV12-4 and TRBJ2-1; D may correspond to TRBD1 or TRBD2 (5 bases each). The CDR3 consists of 16 residues. Trimming removed 2 bases at V and 4 bases at J, with 15 bases between. The CDR3 loop reads CASSLFGTPAYNEQFF. For the CDR3, the DNA is TGTGCCAGCAGTTTATTTGGGACCCCCGCATACAATGAGCAGTTCTTC.

This chain connects TRBV6-5 to TRBJ2-5; 11 nucleotides match TRBD2. With V trimmed by 7 bases and J by 4 bases, 8 bases remained unmatched. The CDR3 length is 15 residues. Germline loops: CDR1 MNHEY, CDR2 SVGAGI. The CDR3: CASTPSGGNRETQYF. CDR3 nucleotide sequence: TGTGCCAGCACCCCTAGCGGGGGGAACCGAGAGACCCAGTACTTC.

This chain links TRBV4-2 with TRBJ2-4; D might be TRBD1 or TRBD2, each matching 6 bases. CDR1 is LGHNA, CDR2 YNFKEQ, per germline. Trimming took 0 bases from V and 0 from J, leaving 15 bases between them. The CDR3 is made up of 18 amino acids. The CDR3 sequence is CASSQDKGGVIAKNIQYF. The DNA for the CDR3 is TGTGCCAGCAGCCAAGACAAGGGGGGAGTTATAGCCAAAAACATTCAGTACTTC.

This clonotype was counted between two and nine times. The chain couples TRBV20-1 to TRBJ2-3; D unresolved. V dropped 0 bases and J dropped 0 bases, with 4 bases sitting between them. The CDR3 sequence is 13 residues long. Looked up from germline, CDR1 is DFQATT and CDR2 is SNEGSKA (reference sequence). In DNA, the CDR3 is TGCAGTGCTAGAGAGCGGAGCACAGATACGCAGTATTTT. Translated, it gives CSARERSTDTQYF.

On this clonotype: At one end the junction does not follow the germline gene, possibly because of a read error. This chain uses TRBV4-2 with TRBJ1-2; D uncertain. This CDR3 is 16 amino acids long. Germline V gene sequence: CDR1 LGHNA, CDR2 YNFKEQ. In DNA, the CDR3 is TGTGCCCGCAGCCAAGATACGAGCGACGGAAACTATGGCTACACCTTC. Translating it yields CARSQDTSDGNYGYTF.

The chain carries TRBV5-1 and TRBJ2-7; a possible D gene is TRBD2 (5 bases). The ends were cut back, 4 bases at V and 3 bases at J, with 17 bases in the middle. CDR3 length: 15 residues. Germline-derived CDR1 and CDR2 are SGHRS and YFSETQ. DNA for the CDR3: TGCGCCAGCAGCCCGGGAATCCCCTCGGACTACGAGCAGTACTTC. Its translation is CASSPGIPSDYEQYF.

The rearrangement uses TRBV6-4 and TRBJ2-7; D may correspond to TRBD1 or TRBD2 (5 bases each). The V end was cut by 3 bases, the J end by 5 bases, with 14 bases between. CDR3 length equals 14 residues. CDR1 and CDR2 from the germline V gene are MRHNA and SNTAGT. DNA for the CDR3: TGTGCCAGCAGTGATCGGGGCCCTCCGGACGAGCAGTACTTC. Its translation: CASSDRGPPDEQYF.

Of note for this clonotype: A much larger clone differs from this one at a single base, so this may be a read error. V is TRBV14 and J is TRBJ1-2; TRBD1 agrees at 7 bases. This CDR3 is 14 amino acids long. CDR1 and CDR2 from the germline V gene are SGHDN and FVKESK. J gave up 4 bases and V 0 bases, and 2 bases lay outside the gene matches. CDR3 coding DNA: TGTGCCAGCAGCCAAGATGCAGGGGGCTATGGCTACACCTTC. It encodes CASSQDAGGYGYTF.

This clonotype was seen more than once but under ten times. CDR3 bases: TGCAGTGCTAGAGATCTTAGCAGGGACTACGAGCAGTACTTC. As protein: CSARDLSRDYEQYF. The V gene is TRBV20-1, the J gene TRBJ2-7; possible D gene TRBD1, 5 bases. The CDR3 contains 14 residues. V was cut by 0 bases and J by 3 bases, with 12 bases left in between. CDR1 and CDR2 from the germline V gene are DFQATT and SNEGSKA (reference sequence).

This clonotype was counted between two and nine times. DNA of the CDR3: TGCAGTGCCCGCTATGGGACTAGCCGGGTGGAGCAGTTCTTC. It specifies CSARYGTSRVEQFF. The gene calls are TRBV20-1 and TRBJ2-1; 9 bases fit TRBD2. Germline V lookup: CDR1 DFQATT, CDR2 SNEGSKA (reference sequence). There are 14 residues in the CDR3. Losses at the gene ends were 6 bases for V and 10 bases for J; bases not matched to a gene: 13.